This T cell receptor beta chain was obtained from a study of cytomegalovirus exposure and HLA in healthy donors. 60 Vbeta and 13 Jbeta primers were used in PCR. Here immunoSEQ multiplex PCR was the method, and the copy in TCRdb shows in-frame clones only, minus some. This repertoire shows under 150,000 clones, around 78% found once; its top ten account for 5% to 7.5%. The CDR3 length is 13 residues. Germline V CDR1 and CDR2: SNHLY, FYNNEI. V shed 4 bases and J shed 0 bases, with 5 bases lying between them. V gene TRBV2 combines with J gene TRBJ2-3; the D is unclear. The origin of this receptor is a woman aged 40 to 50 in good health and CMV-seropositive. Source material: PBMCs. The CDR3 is CASSGQSTDTQYF. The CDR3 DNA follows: TGTGCCAGCAGTGGGCAAAGCACAGATACGCAGTATTTT.